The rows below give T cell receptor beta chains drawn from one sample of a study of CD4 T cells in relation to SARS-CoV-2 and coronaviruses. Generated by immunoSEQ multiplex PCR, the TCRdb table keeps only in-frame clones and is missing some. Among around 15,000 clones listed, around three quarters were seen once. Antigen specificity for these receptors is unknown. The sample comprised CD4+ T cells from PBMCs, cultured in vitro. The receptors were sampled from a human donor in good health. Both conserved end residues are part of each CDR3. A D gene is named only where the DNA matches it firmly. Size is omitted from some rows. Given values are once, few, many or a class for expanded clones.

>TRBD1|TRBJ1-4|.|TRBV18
CASSPRTGRGEKLFF
TGTGCCAGCTCACCTCGGACAGGCCGGGGGGAAAAACTGTTTTTT
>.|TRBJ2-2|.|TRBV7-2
CASSLVGGTGELFF
TGTGCCAGCAGCTTAGTGGGGGGAACCGGGGAGCTGTTTTTT
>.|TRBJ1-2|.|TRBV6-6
CASNRGNYGYTF
TGTGCCAGCAATCGGGGGAACTATGGCTACACCTTC
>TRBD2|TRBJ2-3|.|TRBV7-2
CASSLSGRVTDTQYF
TGTGCCAGCAGCTTAAGCGGGAGGGTCACAGATACGCAGTATTTT
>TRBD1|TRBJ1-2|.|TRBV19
CASSTLTGSLYGYTF
TGTGCCAGTAGTACCCTGACAGGGTCGCTATACGGCTACACCTTC
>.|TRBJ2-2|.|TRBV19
CASSTVNTGELFF
TGTGCCAGCTCAACAGTGAACACCGGGGAGCTGTTTTTT
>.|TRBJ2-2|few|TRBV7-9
CASRFIEAGELFF
TGTGCCAGCAGATTTATTGAAGCCGGGGAGCTGTTTTTT
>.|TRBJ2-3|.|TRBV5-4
CASSQPGSLKDTQYF
TGTGCCAGCAGCCAACCCGGGAGCCTTAAAGATACGCAGTATTTT
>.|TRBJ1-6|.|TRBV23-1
CASSLARIFKSSPLHF
TGCGCCAGCAGTCTCGCGCGGATATTTAAAAGCTCACCCCTCCACTTT
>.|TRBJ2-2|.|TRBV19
CASTTDGVTGELFF
TGTGCCAGTACAACGGACGGGGTAACCGGGGAGCTGTTTTTT
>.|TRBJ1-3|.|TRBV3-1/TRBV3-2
CASSQGVGGGGNTIYF
TGTGCCAGCAGCCAAGGGGTAGGCGGCGGCGGGAACACCATATATTTT
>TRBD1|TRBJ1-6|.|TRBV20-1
CSASPTSTGDSSPLHF
TGCAGTGCTAGTCCAACGTCGACAGGGGATAGTTCACCCCTCCACTTT
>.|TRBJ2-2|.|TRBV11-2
CASSCPRDGEHRGAVF
TGTGCCAGCAGCTGCCCCCGGGACGGGGAACACCGGGGAGCTGTTTTT
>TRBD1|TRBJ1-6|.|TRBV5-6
CASSLLTGALGNSPLHF
TGTGCCAGCAGCTTACTGACAGGGGCATTAGGAAATTCACCCCTCCACTTT
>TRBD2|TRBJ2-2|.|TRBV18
CAGGTSGTGELFF
TGTGCCGGCGGGACTAGCGGGACCGGGGAGCTGTTTTTT
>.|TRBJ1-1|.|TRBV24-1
CATPDLRGPGINTEAFF
TGTGCCACCCCCGACCTCCGAGGGCCAGGGATTAACACTGAAGCTTTCTTT
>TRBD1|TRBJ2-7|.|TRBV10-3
CAISEPGQGAGEQYF
TGTGCCATCAGTGAGCCGGGACAGGGGGCGGGGGAGCAGTACTTC
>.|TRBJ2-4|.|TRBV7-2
CASSLAARASAGAKNIQYF
TGTGCCAGCAGCTTAGCGGCCAGAGCATCCGCAGGGGCCAAAAACATTCAGTACTTC
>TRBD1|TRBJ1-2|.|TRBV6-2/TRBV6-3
CASSPGTGRYYGYTF
TGTGCCAGCAGCCCTGGGACAGGTAGATACTATGGCTACACCTTC
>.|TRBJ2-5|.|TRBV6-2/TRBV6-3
CASSYNGRANDETQYF
TGTGCCAGCAGTTATAATGGCAGGGCAAATGATGAGACCCAGTACTTC
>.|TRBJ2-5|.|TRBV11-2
CASRQTLSQETQYF
TGTGCCAGCAGACAGACCCTTTCCCAAGAGACCCAGTACTTC
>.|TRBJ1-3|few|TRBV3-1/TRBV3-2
CASSQLPSSGNTIYF
TGTGCCAGCAGCCAACTACCGAGCTCTGGAAACACCATATATTTT
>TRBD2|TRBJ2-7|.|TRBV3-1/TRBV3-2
CASSQDLREGPLGYEQYF
TGTGCCAGCAGCCAAGACTTGCGGGAGGGTCCCCTCGGATACGAGCAGTACTTC
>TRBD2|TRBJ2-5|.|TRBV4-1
CASSQIRGGGGAQYF
TGCGCCAGCAGCCAAATCCGGGGCGGGGGAGGGGCCCAGTACTTC